This T cell receptor beta chain is from a study of vaccination effects on CD4 cells after COVID-19. Points from the study as a whole: Late in the post-vaccination period, infection-induced and vaccine-induced clones underwent marked clonal contraction.

Viral peptide pool expansion of antigen-specific CD4+ T cells preceded sequencing in the ViraFEST assay. It was after approximately 11 days of culture that CD4+ T cells were isolated. The cohort was immunized with two doses of either the BNT162b2 or mRNA-1273 vaccine. Recipients of the vaccine had no prior SARS-CoV-2 infection and negative nucleocapsid antibodies. Every well housed some 2 million PBMC, which grew in culture alongside around 9.8 IU/ml IL-2 and roughly 10 ug/ml peptides. In the cultures, half the medium was exchanged for IL-2 medium on days 3 and 7. The method was immunoSEQ multiplex PCR; TCRdb's version includes in-frame clones alone and lacks a portion of them. The sample has over 80,000 clones, roughly 80% seen once. Of note for this clone: The antigen is undetermined.

This receptor was obtained from a human donor who received a COVID-19 vaccine. Specimen: CD4+ T cells from PBMCs cultured with HCoV-OC43 spike peptides, collected after COVID-19 vaccination. This sample's subset: HCoV-OC43 spike overlapping peptide pool stimulation.

CDR3 sequence reads: CASSFGTGTTEAFF. Here the CDR3 DNA reads TGCGCCAGCAGCTTCGGGACAGGGACCACTGAAGCTTTCTTT. This sequence joins TRBV5-1 and TRBJ1-1; 9 bases are shared with TRBD1. The CDR3 extends over 14 amino acids. V was pared by 2 bases and J by 4 bases, with 3 bases of the junction left unmatched. Germline CDR1 reads SGHRS; CDR2 reads YFSETQ. Together with reference TRBV5-1 and TRBJ1-1, the CDR3 gives the full variable domain: KAGVTQTPRYLIKTRGQQVTLSCSPISGHRSVSWYQQTPGQGLQFLFEYFSETQRNKGNFPGRFSGRQFSNSRSEMNVSTLELGDSALYLCASSFGTGTTEAFFGQGTRLTVV.